This T cell receptor (beta chain) appears in the sequencing data of a study of blood T cell repertoires in COVID-19. The overall study: Specimens from acute and convalescent COVID-19 originated in the United States, Italy and Spain. Sample material is recorded as cDNA or gDNA derived from T cells, B-cell-depleted T cells, or PBMCs.

The CDR3 contains 16 residues. Germline CDR1 is GTSNPN and CDR2 is SVGIG (reference sequence). The ends were cut back, 3 bases at V and 6 bases at J, with 24 bases in the middle. Original processing notes: Reference gene primer amplification in the assay estimated nucleated cell counts. The assay was immunoSEQ multiplex PCR, and TCRdb's table has in-frame clones only and misses some. That table gives V, J and clone size, and the DNA gave D and trimming. The sample records fewer than 250,000 clones, 84% being singletons. The rearrangement links TRBV30 to TRBJ2-7; D not certain. The clonotype was recovered from a man in his thirties or forties with active or convalescent COVID-19. Material for sequencing was peripheral blood. The CDR3 DNA is TGTGCCTGGAGAGAACCCCAGCGCACCGCGATGGCCGAGCAGTACTTC. Its translation is CAWREPQRTAMAEQYF.